Listed below are T cell receptor beta chains from one sample, sequenced in a study of blood T cell repertoires in COVID-19. Assay used: immunoSEQ multiplex PCR; TCRdb lists only in-frame clones, some missing. Of roughly 250,000 clones detected, approximately 90% appear once; the ten largest clones hold around 0.84%. What was sequenced was peripheral blood. Source of these receptors: a man aged 30 to 45 with acute or convalescent COVID-19. CDR3s include the opening cysteine and the closing phenylalanine or tryptophan. Each record gives: clone size, J gene, D gene, V gene, CDR3 length, CDR3 DNA, CDR3 protein. The D gene is left open where the match is weak. Clone sizes are given selectively: once, few, many, or a class where the clone is expanded.

>few|TRBJ1-3|.|TRBV21-1|14
TGTGCCAGCAAAAGAGGAGAGCCTGGAAACACCATATATTTT
CASKRGEPGNTIYF
>.|TRBJ2-1|.|TRBV9|14
TGTGCCAGCAACACCTCACCAGGGGATCCTGAGCAGTTCTTC
CASNTSPGDPEQFF
>.|TRBJ1-2|.|TRBV10-3|16
TGTGCCATCAGTGAGTCGATGGTCCGGAGGAACTATGGCTACACCTTC
CAISESMVRRNYGYTF
>.|TRBJ2-5|.|TRBV7-9|13
TGTGCCAGCAGCTTTGGGTGGCGGGAGACCCAGTACTTC
CASSFGWRETQYF
>.|TRBJ2-5|.|TRBV2|14
TGTGCCAGCAGTGAATGGCCAAATCAAGAGACCCAGTACTTC
CASSEWPNQETQYF
>.|TRBJ2-5|.|TRBV27|14
TGTGCCAGCAGTTTGGGGCAGGGACAAGAGACCCAGTACTTC
CASSLGQGQETQYF
>.|TRBJ1-1|.|TRBV19|15
TGTGCCAGTACGTCGGCAGGTACTTTGAACACTGAAGCTTTCTTT
CASTSAGTLNTEAFF
>.|TRBJ1-3|.|TRBV7-2|16
TGTGCCAGCAGCCCCATTGTCGGGATGGCTGGAAACACCATATATTTT
CASSPIVGMAGNTIYF
>.|TRBJ1-1|TRBD1|TRBV7-2|13
TGTGCCAGCAGCGGGACAGGGCACACTGAAGCTTTCTTT
CASSGTGHTEAFF
>once|TRBJ1-2|.|TRBV6-5|14
TGTGCCAGCAGTCCCGGAGGGTCGTACTATGGCTACACCTTC
CASSPGGSYYGYTF
>few|TRBJ1-2|TRBD1|TRBV6-5|14
TGTGCCAGCGCTGGGACAGGCGACTTCTATGGCTACACCTTC
CASAGTGDFYGYTF
>.|TRBJ2-1|TRBD2|TRBV5-1|14
TGCGCCAGCAGCTTGGGGGGGACTAGCTTTGAGCAGTTCTTC
CASSLGGTSFEQFF
>.|TRBJ2-6|TRBD1|TRBV7-3|17
TGTGCCAGCAGCCCGGAGACAGGGTACCGCGGGGCCAACGTCCTGACTTTC
CASSPETGYRGANVLTF
>.|TRBJ1-1|.|TRBV29-1|11
TGCAGCGTCCGCGGGCCCACTGAAGCTTTCTTT
CSVRGPTEAFF
>.|TRBJ2-2|TRBD2|TRBV5-1|15
TGCGCCAGCAGCCTTAGCGGGACCCACACCGGGGAGCTGTTTTTT
CASSLSGTHTGELFF
>.|TRBJ1-5|.|TRBV7-2|14
TGTGCCAGCAGGTACAGGGACAGCAATCAGCCCCAGCATTTT
CASRYRDSNQPQHF
>.|TRBJ1-5|.|TRBV28|15
TGTGCCAGCAGTTACCCCGGGGTGAGCAATCAGCCCCAGCATTTT
CASSYPGVSNQPQHF
>.|TRBJ2-5|TRBD2|TRBV3-1/TRBV3-2|17
TGTGCCAGCAGCCAAGATCTGATACTAGCGGTCCAAGAGACCCAGTACTTC
CASSQDLILAVQETQYF
>.|TRBJ2-3|.|TRBV5-1|14
TGCGCCAGCAGCTCGGGGACATCAGTAGATACGCAGTATTTT
CASSSGTSVDTQYF
>few|TRBJ1-2|TRBD1|TRBV19|17
TGTGCCAGTAGTATCCCGCCGACAGGGAACTATAACTATGGCTACACCTTC
CASSIPPTGNYNYGYTF
>.|TRBJ2-1|TRBD1|TRBV5-5|17
TGTGCCAGCAGCCGATGGGGACAGGCGAGCTCCTACAATGAGCAGTTCTTC
CASSRWGQASSYNEQFF
>.|TRBJ1-1|.|TRBV9|17
TGTGCCAGCAGCGTAGAAGGGGGGGTATATGGGAACACTGAAGCTTTCTTT
CASSVEGGVYGNTEAFF